This T cell receptor (beta chain) appears in the sequencing data of a study of T cells expressing NK-cell markers. Study details: It was from sorted CD3+CD56+NKG2C+, CD3+CD56+NKG2C- and CD3+CD56-NKG2C+ T cells that TCR beta repertoires came. Seven HCMV-seropositive donors and one seronegative donor made up the eight sequenced donors. The study, taken as a whole, reports: Dominant NKG2C+ clonotypes accounted for 1.0-7.0% of CD8+ T cells in about 6 donors. The same clonotypes also predominated in the CD3+CD56-NKG2C+ fraction of a few donors.

For each CDR3 protein, TCRdb gives one entry from its re-call of the 5' RACE reads, without DNA. The sample data list about 150,000 distinct CDR3 sequences. A note on this clonotype: What it binds is not known.

The CDR3 totals 16 residues. Germline V gene data show CDR1 as KGHDR and CDR2 as SFDVKD. The sequenced sample consisted of blood T cells: a sorted CD56 or NKG2C T cell subset, CD4+ or CD8+ T cells, or bulk PBMC T cells (not recorded which). This receptor was identified in a woman aged 45-65 years in good health. The rearrangement joins TRBV24-1 to TRBJ2-1; the TCRdb D gene call, TRBD2, has no DNA to confirm it. The CDR3 loop reads CATSDFSLEGYNEQFF.